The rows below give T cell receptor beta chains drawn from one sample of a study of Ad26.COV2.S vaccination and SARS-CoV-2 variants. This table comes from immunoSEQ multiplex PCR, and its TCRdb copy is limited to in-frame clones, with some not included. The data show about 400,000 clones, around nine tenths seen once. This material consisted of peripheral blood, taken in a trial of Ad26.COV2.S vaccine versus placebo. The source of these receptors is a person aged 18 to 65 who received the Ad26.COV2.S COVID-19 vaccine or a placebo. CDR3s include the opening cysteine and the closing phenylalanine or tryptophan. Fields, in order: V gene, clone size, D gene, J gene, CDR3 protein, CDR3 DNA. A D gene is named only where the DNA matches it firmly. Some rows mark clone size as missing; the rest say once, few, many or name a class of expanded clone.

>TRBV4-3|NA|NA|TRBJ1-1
CASSQELGNTEAFF
TGCGCCAGCAGCCAAGAATTGGGGAACACTGAAGCTTTCTTT
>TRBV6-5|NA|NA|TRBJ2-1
CASSYSRSSEQFF
TGTGCCAGCAGTTACTCGAGGAGCTCGGAGCAGTTCTTC
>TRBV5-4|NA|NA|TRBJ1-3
CASSLRFDSRNTIYF
TGTGCCAGCAGCTTGAGGTTCGACAGCCGAAACACCATATATTTT
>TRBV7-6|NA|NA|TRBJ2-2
CASSLEWGATGELFF
TGTGCCAGCAGCTTAGAATGGGGCGCCACCGGGGAGCTGTTTTTT
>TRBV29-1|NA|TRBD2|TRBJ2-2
CSVGLAATGELFF
TGCAGCGTTGGACTAGCGGCGACCGGGGAGCTGTTTTTT
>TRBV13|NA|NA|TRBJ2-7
CASSLGDGYYEQYF
TGTGCCAGCAGCTTAGGTGACGGCTACTACGAGCAGTACTTC
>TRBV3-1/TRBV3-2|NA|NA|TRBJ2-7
CASTPIRYGPESSYEQYF
TGTGCCAGCACCCCAATTCGCTACGGCCCGGAGAGCTCCTACGAGCAGTACTTC
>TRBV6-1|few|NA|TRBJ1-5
CASSEQGGLYSNQPQHF
TGTGCCAGCAGTGAACAGGGCGGCCTTTATAGCAATCAGCCCCAGCATTTT
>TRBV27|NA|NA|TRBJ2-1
CASRYRVYNEQFF
TGTGCCAGCAGGTACAGGGTCTACAATGAGCAGTTCTTC
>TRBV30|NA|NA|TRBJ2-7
CATGRGNEQYF
TGTGCGACAGGCCGGGGGAACGAGCAGTACTTC
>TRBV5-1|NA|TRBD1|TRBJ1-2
CASSQGPGQGIYGYTF
TGCGCCAGCTCCCAGGGGCCTGGACAGGGCATATATGGCTACACCTTC
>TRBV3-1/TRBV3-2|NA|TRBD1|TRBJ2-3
CASTRTGSTDTQYF
TGTGCCAGCACCCGGACAGGGAGCACAGATACGCAGTATTTT
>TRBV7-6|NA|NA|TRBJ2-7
CASSQRGVGPYEQYF
TGTGCCAGCAGCCAGAGGGGGGTAGGGCCCTACGAGCAGTACTTC
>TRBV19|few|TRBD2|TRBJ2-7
CASSTSGSSTYEQYF
TGTGCCAGTAGCACTAGCGGGAGTAGCACCTACGAGCAGTACTTC
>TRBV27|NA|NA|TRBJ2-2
CASSPGRDTGELFF
TGTGCCAGCAGCCCGGGACGGGACACCGGGGAGCTGTTTTTT
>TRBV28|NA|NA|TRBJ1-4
CASSGAWGEKLFF
TGTGCCAGCAGTGGGGCATGGGGTGAAAAACTGTTTTTT
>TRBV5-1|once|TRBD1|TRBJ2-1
CASNGQGALGEQFF
TGCGCCAGCAATGGACAGGGGGCTCTAGGTGAGCAGTTCTTC
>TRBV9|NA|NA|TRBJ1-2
CASSVGLLYGYTF
TGTGCCAGCAGCGTAGGACTCCTCTATGGCTACACCTTC
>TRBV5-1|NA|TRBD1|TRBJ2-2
CASSFRTDRVGTGELFF
TGCGCCAGCAGCTTCCGAACCGACAGGGTTGGAACCGGGGAGCTGTTTTTT
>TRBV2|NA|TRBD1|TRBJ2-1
CASSGVGQGTYYNEQFF
TGTGCCAGCAGTGGCGTCGGACAGGGGACGTACTACAATGAGCAGTTCTTC
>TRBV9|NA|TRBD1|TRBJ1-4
CASSATSLGQGGEKLFF
TGTGCCAGCAGCGCGACCTCCTTGGGACAGGGGGGAGAAAAACTGTTTTTT
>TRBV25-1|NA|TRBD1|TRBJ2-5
CASGTGGQETQYF
TGTGCCAGCGGAACAGGGGGCCAAGAGACCCAGTACTTC
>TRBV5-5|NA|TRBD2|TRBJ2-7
CASSSPTDWGGEQYF
TGTGCCAGCAGCTCACCTACTGATTGGGGGGGAGAGCAGTACTTC
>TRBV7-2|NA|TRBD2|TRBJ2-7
CASSMRSSGSYEQYF
TGTGCCAGCAGCATGCGATCTAGCGGAAGCTACGAGCAGTACTTC
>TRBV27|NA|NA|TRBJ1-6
CASSLSGGTPNSPLHF
TGTGCCAGCAGTTTATCCGGTGGGACACCTAATTCACCCCTCCACTTT
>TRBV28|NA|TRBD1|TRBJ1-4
CASRTGTGARGEKLFF
TGTGCCAGCAGAACCGGGACAGGGGCGAGGGGTGAAAAACTGTTTTTT
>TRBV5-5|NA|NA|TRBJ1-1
CASSLESEGLNTEAFF
TGTGCCAGCAGCTTGGAGTCTGAGGGATTGAACACTGAAGCTTTCTTT
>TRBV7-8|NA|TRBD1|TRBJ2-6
CASSASVITGGASGANVLTF
TGTGCCAGCAGTGCTAGCGTCATAACAGGGGGCGCGTCTGGGGCCAACGTCCTGACTTTC
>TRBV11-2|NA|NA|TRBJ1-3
CASSPTDSGNTIYF
TGTGCCAGCAGCCCAACAGACTCTGGAAACACCATATATTTT
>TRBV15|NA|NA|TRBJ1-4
CATSSWVTRGTTNEKLFF
TGTGCCACCAGCAGTTGGGTTACACGTGGAACTACTAATGAAAAACTGTTTTTT
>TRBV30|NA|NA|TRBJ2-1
CAWNLGARSGEQFF
TGTGCCTGGAACTTGGGAGCTAGGTCTGGAGAGCAGTTCTTC
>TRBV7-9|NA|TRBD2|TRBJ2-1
CASSLAAGVTYNEQFF
TGTGCCAGCAGCTTAGCAGCGGGAGTAACCTACAATGAGCAGTTCTTC
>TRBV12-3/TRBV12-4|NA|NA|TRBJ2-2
CASSLDTGELFF
TGTGCCAGCAGTTTAGACACCGGGGAGCTGTTTTTT
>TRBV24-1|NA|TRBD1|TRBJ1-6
CATSDGQGANSPLHF
TGTGCCACCAGTGACGGACAGGGGGCGAATTCACCCCTCCACTTT
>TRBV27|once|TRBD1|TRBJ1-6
CASSTGTGGLPLHF
TGTGCCAGCAGTACCGGGACAGGGGGTCTACCCCTCCACTTT
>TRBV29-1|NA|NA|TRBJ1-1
CSAKLVRTTEAFF
TGCAGCGCCAAGCTCGTTAGGACCACTGAAGCTTTCTTT
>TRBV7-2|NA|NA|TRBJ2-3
CASSLESSTDTQYF
TGTGCCAGCAGCTTAGAGTCCAGCACAGATACGCAGTATTTT